This T cell receptor beta chain came from a study of blood T cell repertoires in COVID-19. The authors' processing: Estimation of nucleated cell counts was performed using reference gene primer amplification. The data were produced by immunoSEQ multiplex PCR, yet TCRdb's version contains in-frame clones alone and is incomplete. V and J calls and clone size are those listed in that table; D and trimming were worked out from the DNA. The sample has 20,000 to 30,000 clones, nearly 90% seen once; the top ten hold approximately 19%. This receptor was taken from a human donor in a cohort sampled during active COVID-19. Sequencing was carried out using peripheral blood.

The CDR3 region is CASSPRGMSTDTQYF. In nucleotides, the CDR3 is TGTGCCAGCAGTCCCAGGGGGATGAGCACAGATACGCAGTATTTT. The J gene is TRBJ2-3, the V gene TRBV6-5, with 7 bases fitting TRBD1. Germline CDR1 and CDR2: MNHEY and SVGAGI. With 5 bases clipped from V and 0 bases from J, the junction kept 5 bases outside the gene matches. CDR3 length: 15 amino acids.